This T cell receptor (beta chain) was observed in a study of cytomegalovirus exposure and HLA in healthy donors. Study-wide findings and caveats: Under in vitro conditions, three CMV-associated chains were confirmed as specific for CMV antigens.

Per germline, CDR1 SGHRS and CDR2 YFSETQ. The CDR3 is 12 residues long. V lost 4 bases, J lost 8 bases, and 4 bases stayed unmatched. This clone occurred a few times. Its antigen is unidentified. The donors belonged to the approximately 120-subject validation cohort, separate from the 666-subject first cohort. Produced via immunoSEQ multiplex PCR; TCRdb's table is partial and in-frame only. The sample consists of approximately 120,000 clones, approximately 94% of them appearing once. This receptor was taken from a woman under 30 in good health and CMV-seronegative. The sequencing sample was made of PBMCs. V is TRBV5-1 and J is TRBJ1-2; TRBD1 matches at 8 bases. Here the CDR3 reads CASSQDRVGYTF. The CDR3 DNA reads as TGCGCCAGCAGCCAGGACAGGGTAGGCTACACCTTC.